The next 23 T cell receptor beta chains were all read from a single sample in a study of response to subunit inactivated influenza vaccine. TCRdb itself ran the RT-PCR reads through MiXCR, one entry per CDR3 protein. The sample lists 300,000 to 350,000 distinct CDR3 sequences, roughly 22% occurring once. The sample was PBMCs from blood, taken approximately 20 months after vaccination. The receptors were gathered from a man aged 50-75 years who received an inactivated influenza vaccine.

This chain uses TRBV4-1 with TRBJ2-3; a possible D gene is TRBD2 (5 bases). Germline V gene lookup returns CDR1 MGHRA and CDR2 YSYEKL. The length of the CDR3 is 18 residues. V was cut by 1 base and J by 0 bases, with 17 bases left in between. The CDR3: CASSQVVVKLASTDTQYF. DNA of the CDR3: TGCGCCAGCAGCCAAGTTGTAGTGAAGCTAGCAAGCACAGATACGCAGTATTTT.

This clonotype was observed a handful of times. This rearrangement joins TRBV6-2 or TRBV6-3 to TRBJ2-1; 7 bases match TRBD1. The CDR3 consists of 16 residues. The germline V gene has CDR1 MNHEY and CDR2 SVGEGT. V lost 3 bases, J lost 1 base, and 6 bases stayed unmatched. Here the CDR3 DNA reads TGTGCCAGCAGTTATCCCGCAGGGGGATCCTACAATGAGCAGTTCTTC. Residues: CASSYPAGGSYNEQFF.

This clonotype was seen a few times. The CDR3 loop is CASSYGLAGAPSTDTQYF. The CDR3 DNA reads as TGTGCCAGCAGCTATGGACTAGCGGGGGCCCCTAGCACAGATACGCAGTATTTT. J is TRBJ2-3 and V is TRBV7-8; 13 nucleotides agree with TRBD2. CDR1 is SGHVS, CDR2 FQNEAQ, per germline. The J segment lost 0 bases and the V segment lost 4 bases, leaving 7 bases of the junction unmatched. The CDR3 loop spans 18 amino acids.

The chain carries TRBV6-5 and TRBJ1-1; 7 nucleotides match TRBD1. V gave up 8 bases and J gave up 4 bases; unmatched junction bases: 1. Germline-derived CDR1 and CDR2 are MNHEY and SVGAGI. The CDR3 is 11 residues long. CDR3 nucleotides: TGTGCCAGCTGGGACAGCACTGAAGCTTTCTTT. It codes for CASWDSTEAFF.

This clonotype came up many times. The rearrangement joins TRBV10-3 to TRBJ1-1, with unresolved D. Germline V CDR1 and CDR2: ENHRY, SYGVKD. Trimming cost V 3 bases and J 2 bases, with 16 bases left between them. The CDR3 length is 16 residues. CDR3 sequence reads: CAISDVVKDRNTEAFF. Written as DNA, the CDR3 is TGTGCCATCAGTGACGTCGTCAAGGATCGAAACACTGAAGCTTTCTTT.

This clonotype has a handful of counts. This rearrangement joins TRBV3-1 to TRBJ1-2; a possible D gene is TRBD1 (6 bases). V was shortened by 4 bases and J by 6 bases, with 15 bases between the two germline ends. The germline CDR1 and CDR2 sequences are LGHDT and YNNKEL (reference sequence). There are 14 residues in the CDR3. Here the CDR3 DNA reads TGTGCCAGCAGCCGGACAGCCCAGGGGAATGGCTACACCTTC. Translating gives CASSRTAQGNGYTF.

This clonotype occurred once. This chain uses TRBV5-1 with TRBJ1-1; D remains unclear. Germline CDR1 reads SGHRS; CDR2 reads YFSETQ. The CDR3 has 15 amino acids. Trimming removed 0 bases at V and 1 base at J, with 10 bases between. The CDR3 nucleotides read TGCGCCAGCAGCTTGGCAGGAAGGGCGAACACTGAAGCTTTCTTT. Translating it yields CASSLAGRANTEAFF.

The CDR3 sequence is CASSYLRGGGETQYF. The CDR3 DNA reads TGTGCCAGCAGTTACTTGAGGGGAGGAGGGGAGACCCAGTACTTC. The gene calls are TRBV6-5 and TRBJ2-5; D is perhaps TRBD2 (6 bases). CDR1 and CDR2 from the germline V gene are MNHEY and SVGAGI. This CDR3 contains 15 residues. With 1 base removed from V and 5 bases from J, the gap between germline ends came to 14 bases.

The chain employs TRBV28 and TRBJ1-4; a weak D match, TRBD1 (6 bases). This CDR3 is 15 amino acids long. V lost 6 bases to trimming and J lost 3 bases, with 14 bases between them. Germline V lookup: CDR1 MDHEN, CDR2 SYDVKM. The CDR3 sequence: CASSRTQGSNEKLFF. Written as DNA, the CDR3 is TGTGCCAGCAGCCGAACACAGGGATCTAATGAAAAACTGTTTTTT.

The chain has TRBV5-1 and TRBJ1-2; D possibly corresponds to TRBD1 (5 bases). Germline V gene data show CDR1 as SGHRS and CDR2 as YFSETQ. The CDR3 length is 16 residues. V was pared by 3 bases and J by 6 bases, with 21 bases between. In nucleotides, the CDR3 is TGCGCCAGCAGCTCCGTAGGTGGAGGGGATTTGAATGGCTACACCTTC. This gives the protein CASSSVGGGDLNGYTF.

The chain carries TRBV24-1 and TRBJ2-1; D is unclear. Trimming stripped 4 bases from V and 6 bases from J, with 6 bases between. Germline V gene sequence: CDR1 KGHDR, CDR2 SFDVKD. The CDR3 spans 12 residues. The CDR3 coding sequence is TGTGCCACCAGTGACCTAACCAATGAGCAGTTCTTC. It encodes CATSDLTNEQFF.

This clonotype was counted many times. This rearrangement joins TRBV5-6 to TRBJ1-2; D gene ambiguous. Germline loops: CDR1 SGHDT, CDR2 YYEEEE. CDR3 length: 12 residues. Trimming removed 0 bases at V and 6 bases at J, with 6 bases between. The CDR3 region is CASSLGANGYTF. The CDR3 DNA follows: TGTGCCAGCAGCTTGGGAGCAAATGGCTACACCTTC. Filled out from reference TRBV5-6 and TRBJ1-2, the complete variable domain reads DAGVTQSPTHLIKTRGQQVTLRCSPKSGHDTVSWYQQALGQGPQFIFQYYEEEERQRGNFPDRFSGHQFPNYSSELNVNALLLGDSALYLCASSLGANGYTFGSGTRLTVV.

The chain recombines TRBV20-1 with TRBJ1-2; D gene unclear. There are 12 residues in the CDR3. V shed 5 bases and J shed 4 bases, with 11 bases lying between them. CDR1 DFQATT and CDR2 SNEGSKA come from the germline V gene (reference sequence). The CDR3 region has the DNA TGCAGTGCTCCGGGAGTGGCCTATGGCTACACCTTC. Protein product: CSAPGVAYGYTF.

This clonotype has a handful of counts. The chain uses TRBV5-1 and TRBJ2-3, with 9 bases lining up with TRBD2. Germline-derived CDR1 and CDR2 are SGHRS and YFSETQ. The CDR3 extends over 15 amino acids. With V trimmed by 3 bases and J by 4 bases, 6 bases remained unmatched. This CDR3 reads CASSSTSGRSDTQYF. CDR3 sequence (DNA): TGCGCCAGCAGCTCGACTAGCGGCAGATCAGATACGCAGTATTTT.

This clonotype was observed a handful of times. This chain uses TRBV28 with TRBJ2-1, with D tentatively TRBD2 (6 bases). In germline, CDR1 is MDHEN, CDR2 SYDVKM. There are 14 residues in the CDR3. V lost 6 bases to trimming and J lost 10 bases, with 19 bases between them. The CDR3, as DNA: TGTGCCAGCAGGATCGGAGGGACGGGCCAGGAGCAGTTCTTC. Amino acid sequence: CASRIGGTGQEQFF.

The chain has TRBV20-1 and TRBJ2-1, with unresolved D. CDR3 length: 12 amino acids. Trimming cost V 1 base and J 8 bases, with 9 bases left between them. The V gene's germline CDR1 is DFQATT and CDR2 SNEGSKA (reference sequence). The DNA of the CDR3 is TGCAGTGCTAGAGGGAAAGTTTATGAGCAGTTCTTC. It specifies CSARGKVYEQFF.

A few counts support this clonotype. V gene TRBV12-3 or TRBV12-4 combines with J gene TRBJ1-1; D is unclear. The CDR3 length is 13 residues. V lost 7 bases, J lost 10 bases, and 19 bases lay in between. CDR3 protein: CASTFTASSGAFF. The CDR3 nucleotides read TGTGCCAGCACCTTTACAGCGAGCAGTGGAGCTTTCTTT.

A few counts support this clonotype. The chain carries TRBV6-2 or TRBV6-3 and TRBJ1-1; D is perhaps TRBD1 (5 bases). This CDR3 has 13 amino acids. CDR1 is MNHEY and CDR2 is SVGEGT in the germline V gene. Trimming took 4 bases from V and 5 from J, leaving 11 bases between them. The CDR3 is CASSSAGRTEAFF. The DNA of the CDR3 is TGTGCCAGCAGTTCGGCAGGGAGGACTGAAGCTTTCTTT.

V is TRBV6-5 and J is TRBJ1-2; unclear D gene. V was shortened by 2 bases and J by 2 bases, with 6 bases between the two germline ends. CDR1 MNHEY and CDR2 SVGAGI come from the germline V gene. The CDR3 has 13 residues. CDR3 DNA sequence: TGTGCCAGCAGTTACGGGCTGAACTATGGCTACACCTTC. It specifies CASSYGLNYGYTF.

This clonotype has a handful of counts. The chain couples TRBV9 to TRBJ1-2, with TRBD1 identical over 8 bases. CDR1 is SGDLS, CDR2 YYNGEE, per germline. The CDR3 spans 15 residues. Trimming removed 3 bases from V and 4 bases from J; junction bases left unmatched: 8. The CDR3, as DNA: TGTGCCAGCAGCGGATCAGGGGGCGGTCGCTATGGCTACACCTTC. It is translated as CASSGSGGGRYGYTF.

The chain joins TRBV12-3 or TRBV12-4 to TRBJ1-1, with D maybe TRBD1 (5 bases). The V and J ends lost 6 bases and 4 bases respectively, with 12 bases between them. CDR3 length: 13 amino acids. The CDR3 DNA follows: TGTGCCAGCAGGGGGGGATCCGGCACTGAAGCTTTCTTT. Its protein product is CASRGGSGTEAFF.

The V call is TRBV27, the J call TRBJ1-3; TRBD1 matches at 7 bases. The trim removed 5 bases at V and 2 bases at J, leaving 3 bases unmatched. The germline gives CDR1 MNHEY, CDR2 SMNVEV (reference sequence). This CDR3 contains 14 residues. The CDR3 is CASSGQVPGNTIYF. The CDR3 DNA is TGTGCCAGCAGTGGACAGGTTCCTGGAAACACCATATATTTT.

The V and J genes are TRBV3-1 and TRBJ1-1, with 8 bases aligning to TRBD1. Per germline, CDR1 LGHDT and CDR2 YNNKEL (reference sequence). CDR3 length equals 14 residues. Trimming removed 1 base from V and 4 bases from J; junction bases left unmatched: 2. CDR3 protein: CASSQVQGATEAFF. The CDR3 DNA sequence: TGTGCCAGCAGCCAAGTGCAGGGGGCCACTGAAGCTTTCTTT.